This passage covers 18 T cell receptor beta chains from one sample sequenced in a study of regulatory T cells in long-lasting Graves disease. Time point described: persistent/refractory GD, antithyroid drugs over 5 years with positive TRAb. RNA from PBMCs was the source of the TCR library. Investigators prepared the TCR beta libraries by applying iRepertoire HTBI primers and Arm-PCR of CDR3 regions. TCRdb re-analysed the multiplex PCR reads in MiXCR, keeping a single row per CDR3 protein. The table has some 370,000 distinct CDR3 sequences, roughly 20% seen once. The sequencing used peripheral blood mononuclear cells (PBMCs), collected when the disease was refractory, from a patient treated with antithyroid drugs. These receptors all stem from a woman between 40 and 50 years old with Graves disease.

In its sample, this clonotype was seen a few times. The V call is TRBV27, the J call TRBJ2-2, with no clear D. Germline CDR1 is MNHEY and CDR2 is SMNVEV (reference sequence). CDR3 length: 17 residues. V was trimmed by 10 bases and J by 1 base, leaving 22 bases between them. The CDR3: CATKRILGRQNTGELFF. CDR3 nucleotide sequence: TGTGCCACCAAGAGGATACTGGGCAGGCAGAACACCGGGGAGCTGTTTTTT.

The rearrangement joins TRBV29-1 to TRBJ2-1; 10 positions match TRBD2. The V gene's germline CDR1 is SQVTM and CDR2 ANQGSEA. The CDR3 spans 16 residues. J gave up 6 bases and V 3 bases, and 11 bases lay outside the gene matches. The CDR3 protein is CSVEAPPSGRANEQFF. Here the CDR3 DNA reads TGCAGCGTTGAGGCGCCCCCCAGCGGGAGGGCCAATGAGCAGTTCTTC.

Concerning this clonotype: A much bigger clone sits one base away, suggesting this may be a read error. The CDR3 bases are TGTGCCAGCAGTCCCTCCCAGGGGGCAAATAATGAAAAACTGTTTTTT. Translated: CASSPSQGANNEKLFF. The rearrangement joins TRBV28 to TRBJ1-4, with TRBD1 matching over 8 bases. V lost 5 bases and J lost 4; bases outside the gene matches: 9. The CDR3 covers 16 residues. Germline lookup yields CDR1 MDHEN and CDR2 SYDVKM.

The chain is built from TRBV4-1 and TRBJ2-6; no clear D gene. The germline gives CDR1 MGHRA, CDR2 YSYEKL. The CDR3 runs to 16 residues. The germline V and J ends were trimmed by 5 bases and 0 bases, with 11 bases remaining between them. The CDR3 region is CASSFLAGSGANVLTF. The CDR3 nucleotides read TGCGCCAGCAGCTTCCTGGCCGGCTCTGGGGCCAACGTCCTGACTTTC.

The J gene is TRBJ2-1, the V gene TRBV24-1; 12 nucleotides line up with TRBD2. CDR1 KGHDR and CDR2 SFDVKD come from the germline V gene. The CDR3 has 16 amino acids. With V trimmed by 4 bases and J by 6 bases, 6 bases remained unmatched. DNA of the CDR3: TGTGCCACCAGTGACTGGCTAGCGGGAGGGCGCAATGAGCAGTTCTTC. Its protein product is CATSDWLAGGRNEQFF.

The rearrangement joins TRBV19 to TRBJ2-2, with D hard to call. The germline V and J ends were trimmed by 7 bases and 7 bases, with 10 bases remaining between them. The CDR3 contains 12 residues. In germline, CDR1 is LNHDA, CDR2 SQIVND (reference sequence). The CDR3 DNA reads TGTGCCAGTATAACAGCGAGCGGGGAGCTGTTTTTT. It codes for CASITASGELFF.

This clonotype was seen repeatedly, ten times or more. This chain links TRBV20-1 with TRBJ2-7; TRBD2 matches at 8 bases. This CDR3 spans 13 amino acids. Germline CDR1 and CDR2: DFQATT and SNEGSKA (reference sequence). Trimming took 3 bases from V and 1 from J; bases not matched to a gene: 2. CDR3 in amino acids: CSASGRESYEQYF. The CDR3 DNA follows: TGCAGTGCTAGCGGGAGGGAATCCTACGAGCAGTACTTC.

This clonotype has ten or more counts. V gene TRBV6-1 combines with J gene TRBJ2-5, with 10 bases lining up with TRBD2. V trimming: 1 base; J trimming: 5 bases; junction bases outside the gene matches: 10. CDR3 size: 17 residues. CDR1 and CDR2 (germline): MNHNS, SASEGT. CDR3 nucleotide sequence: TGTGCCAGCAGTGAAGATTTCGGGACTAGCGAGGCGGAGACCCAGTACTTC. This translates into CASSEDFGTSEAETQYF.

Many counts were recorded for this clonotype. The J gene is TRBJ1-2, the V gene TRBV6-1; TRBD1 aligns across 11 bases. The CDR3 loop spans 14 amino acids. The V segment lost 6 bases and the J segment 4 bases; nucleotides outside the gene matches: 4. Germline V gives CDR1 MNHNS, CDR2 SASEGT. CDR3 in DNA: TGTGCCAGCAGCAGAGGGACAGGGGGCTATGGCTACACCTTC. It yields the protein CASSRGTGGYGYTF.

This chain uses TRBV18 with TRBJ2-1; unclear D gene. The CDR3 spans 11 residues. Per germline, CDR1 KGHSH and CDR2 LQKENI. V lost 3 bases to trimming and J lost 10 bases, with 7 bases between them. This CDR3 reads CASSPAEEQFF. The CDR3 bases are TGTGCCAGCTCACCTGCAGAGGAGCAGTTCTTC.

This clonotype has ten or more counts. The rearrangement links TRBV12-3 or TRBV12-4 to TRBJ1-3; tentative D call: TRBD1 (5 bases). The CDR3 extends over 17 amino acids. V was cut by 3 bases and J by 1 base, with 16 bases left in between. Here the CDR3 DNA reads TGTGCCAGCAGTTTTATCGCAGGGACTATATCTGGAAACACCATATATTTT. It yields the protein CASSFIAGTISGNTIYF.

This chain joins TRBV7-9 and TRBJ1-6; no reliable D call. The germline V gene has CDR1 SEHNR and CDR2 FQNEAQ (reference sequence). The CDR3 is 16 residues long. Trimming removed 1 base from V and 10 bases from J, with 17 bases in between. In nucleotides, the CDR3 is TGTGCCAGCAGCTTAGGGGTACGCGGACCAGGATCACCCCTCCACTTT. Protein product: CASSLGVRGPGSPLHF.

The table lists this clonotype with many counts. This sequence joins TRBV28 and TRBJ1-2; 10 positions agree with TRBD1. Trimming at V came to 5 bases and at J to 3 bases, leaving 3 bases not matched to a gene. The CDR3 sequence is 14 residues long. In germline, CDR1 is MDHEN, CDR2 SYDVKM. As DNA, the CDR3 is TGTGCCAGCAGTACCGGACAGGGGGACTATGGCTACACCTTC. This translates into CASSTGQGDYGYTF.

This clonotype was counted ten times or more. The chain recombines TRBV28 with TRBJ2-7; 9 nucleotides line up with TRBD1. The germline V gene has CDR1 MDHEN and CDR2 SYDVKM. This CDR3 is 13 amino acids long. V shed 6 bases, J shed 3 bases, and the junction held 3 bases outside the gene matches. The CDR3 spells CASSSGQGYEQYF. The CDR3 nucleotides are TGTGCCAGCAGCTCGGGACAGGGCTACGAGCAGTACTTC.

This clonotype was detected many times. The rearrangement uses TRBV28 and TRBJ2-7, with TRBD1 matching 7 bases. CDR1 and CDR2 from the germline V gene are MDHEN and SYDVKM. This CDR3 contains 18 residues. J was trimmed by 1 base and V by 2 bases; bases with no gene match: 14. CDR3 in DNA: TGTGCCAGCAGTTTAAAACTTACACTCATGGGACAGTCCTACGAGCAGTACTTC. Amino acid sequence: CASSLKLTLMGQSYEQYF.

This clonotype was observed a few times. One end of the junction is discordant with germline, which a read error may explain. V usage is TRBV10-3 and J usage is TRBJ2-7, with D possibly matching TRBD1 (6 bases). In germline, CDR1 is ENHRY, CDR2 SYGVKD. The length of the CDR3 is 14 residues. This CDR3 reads CASSYRQESYEQYF. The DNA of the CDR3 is TGTGCCAGCAGTTACAGACAGGAGTCCTACGAGCAGTACTTC.

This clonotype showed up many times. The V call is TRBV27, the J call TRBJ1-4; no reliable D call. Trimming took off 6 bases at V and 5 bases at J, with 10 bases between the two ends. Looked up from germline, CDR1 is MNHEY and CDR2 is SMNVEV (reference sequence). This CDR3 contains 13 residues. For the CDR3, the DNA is TGTGCCAGCAGACCAGCGTCAAATGAAAAACTGTTTTTT. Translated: CASRPASNEKLFF.

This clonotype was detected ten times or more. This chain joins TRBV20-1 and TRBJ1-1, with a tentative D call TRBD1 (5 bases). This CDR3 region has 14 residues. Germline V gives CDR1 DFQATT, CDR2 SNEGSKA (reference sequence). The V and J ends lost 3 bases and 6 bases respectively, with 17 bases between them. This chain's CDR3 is CSARAAGRRSEAFF. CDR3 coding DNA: TGCAGTGCTAGGGCAGCGGGGCGCCGGTCTGAAGCTTTCTTT.